The T cell receptor (beta chain) described here comes from a study of CD8+ T cells in alopecia areata. Following extraction, RNA underwent reverse transcription to cDNA, which served as the sequencing template. This table comes from immunoSEQ multiplex PCR, and its TCRdb copy is limited to in-frame clones, with some not included. The table shows about 200,000 clones, with nearly 60% occurring only once. CDR1 is GTSNPN, CDR2 SVGIG, per germline (reference sequence). The CDR3 covers 15 residues. Trimming pared 0 bases from V and 5 bases from J, leaving 14 bases between. Described treatment: oral pan-JAK inhibitor, 5-10 mg twice daily.

Sequenced material: CD4+ T cells sorted from blood, taken at week 24, from a patient treated with tofacitinib. The chain joins TRBV30 to TRBJ2-1, with D uncertain. This TCR came from a human donor with alopecia areata. The CDR3 DNA reads TGTGCCTGGAGTGTATGGCGGCATTTCGACAATGAGCAGTTCTTC. Its protein is CAWSVWRHFDNEQFF.